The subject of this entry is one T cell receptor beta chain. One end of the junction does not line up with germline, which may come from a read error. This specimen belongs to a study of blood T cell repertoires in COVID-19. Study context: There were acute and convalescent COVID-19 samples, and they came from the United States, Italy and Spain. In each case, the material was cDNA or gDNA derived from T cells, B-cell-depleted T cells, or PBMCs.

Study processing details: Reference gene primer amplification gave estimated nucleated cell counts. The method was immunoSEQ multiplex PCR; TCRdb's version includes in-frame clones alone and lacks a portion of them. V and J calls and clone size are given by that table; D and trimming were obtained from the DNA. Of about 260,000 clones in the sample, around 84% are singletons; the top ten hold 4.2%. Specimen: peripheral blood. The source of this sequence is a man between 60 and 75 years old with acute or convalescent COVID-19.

The CDR3 reads CASSERAQTF. CDR3 sequence (DNA): TGTGCCAGCAGTGAACGAGCACAGACCTTT. The chain links TRBV6-1 to TRBJ1-2; D is unclear. The CDR3 is 10 residues long. Germline V lookup: CDR1 MNHNS, CDR2 SASEGT.